Listed here are 9 T cell receptor beta chains from one sample, sequenced in a study of T cell repertoires in cytomegalovirus infection. MiXCR was run by TCRdb on the reads, yielding one entry per CDR3 protein. The table lists some 940,000 distinct CDR3 sequences, under 40% of them singletons. These receptors' antigens are unknown. Sequences were derived from cultured CD8+ T cells from PBMCs, sampled from culture after CMV antigen stimulation. These receptors were taken from a human donor in good health (CMV status not recorded). Some clones in this sample may be carry-over from other donors' samples.

This clonotype was observed a handful of times. The rearrangement joins TRBV27 to TRBJ2-6; no definite D call. CDR1 MNHEY and CDR2 SMNVEV come from the germline V gene (reference sequence). The CDR3 contains 14 residues. Trimming stripped 8 bases from V and 0 bases from J, with 8 bases between. As DNA, the CDR3 is TGTGCCAGCTTACCATTCTCTGGGGCCAACGTCCTGACTTTC. As protein: CASLPFSGANVLTF.

This clonotype was seen many times. The chain uses TRBV7-8 and TRBJ2-3, with no clear D. CDR1 is SGHVS and CDR2 is FQNEAQ in the germline V gene. V was trimmed by 6 bases and J by 6 bases, leaving 22 bases between them. The CDR3 runs 16 residues. This CDR3 reads CASSITRELIRDTQYF. CDR3 sequence (DNA): TGTGCCAGCAGTATAACCAGAGAACTCATCCGTGATACGCAGTATTTT.

This clonotype appeared a few times. The chain links TRBV6-1 to TRBJ1-1, with D possibly TRBD1 on 6 matching bases. Germline-derived CDR1 and CDR2 are MNHNS and SASEGT. The CDR3 length is 13 residues. V was trimmed by 3 bases and J by 5 bases, leaving 10 bases between them. DNA of the CDR3: TGTGCCAGCAGTGACGGAAGGGGGACTGAAGCTTTCTTT. It encodes CASSDGRGTEAFF.

A remark on this clonotype: One base away lies a much larger clone, so this may be a sequencing read error. The chain couples TRBV6-1 to TRBJ2-2; D remains ambiguous. The CDR3 spans 15 residues. Germline CDR1 MNHNS, CDR2 SASEGT. The DNA for the CDR3 is TGTGCCGGCAGTGGGTCCGCTGCGAACACCGGGGAGCTGTTTTTT. This encodes CAGSGSAANTGELFF.

The sample holds many counts of this clonotype. The CDR3 DNA sequence: TGTGCCAGCAGCAAGACCGTGATGAACACTGAAGCTTTCTTT. It codes for CASSKTVMNTEAFF. V gene TRBV7-2 combines with J gene TRBJ1-1; D remains ambiguous. The germline V and J ends were trimmed by 5 bases and 0 bases, with 10 bases remaining between them. The CDR3 is made up of 14 amino acids. Germline-derived CDR1 and CDR2 are SGHTA and FQGNSA.

The chain uses TRBV20-1 and TRBJ1-2, with TRBD1 matching over 7 bases. The trim removed 2 bases at V and 7 bases at J, leaving 13 bases unmatched. CDR3 length equals 15 residues. Per the germline V gene, CDR1 is DFQATT and CDR2 is SNEGSKA (reference sequence). The CDR3 loop is CSARRGGDSPLGYTF. The CDR3 DNA sequence: TGCAGTGCTAGAAGAGGCGGGGACAGTCCCCTTGGCTACACCTTC.

This clonotype was recorded at least ten times. The chain is built from TRBV6-2 or TRBV6-3 and TRBJ1-1, with 10 bases fitting TRBD1. Germline values: CDR1 MNHEY, CDR2 SVGEGT. Trimming cost V 2 bases and J 0 bases; bases outside gene matches: 12. CDR3 length: 19 residues. The CDR3 sequence is CASSYGQGGRIVLNTEAFF. The CDR3 nucleotides read TGTGCCAGCAGTTACGGACAGGGGGGGCGAATCGTCTTGAACACTGAAGCTTTCTTT.

This clonotype was picked up many times. CDR3 DNA sequence: TGTGCCAGCAGTTTAATGGGGGGAACAGATACGCAGTATTTT. Protein: CASSLMGGTDTQYF. The chain couples TRBV12-3 or TRBV12-4 to TRBJ2-3; D may be TRBD2 (6 bases). This CDR3 spans 14 amino acids. V dropped 2 bases and J dropped 3 bases, with 9 bases sitting between them.

V and J are TRBV19 and TRBJ2-3, with 7 bases fitting TRBD1. The CDR3 spans 17 residues. Trimming cost V 3 bases and J 1 base; bases outside gene matches: 10. Looked up from germline, CDR1 is LNHDA and CDR2 is SQIVND (reference sequence). CDR3 residues: CASSIVGGNIGTDTQYF. Here the CDR3 DNA reads TGTGCCAGTAGTATCGTAGGGGGCAACATAGGCACAGATACGCAGTATTTT.